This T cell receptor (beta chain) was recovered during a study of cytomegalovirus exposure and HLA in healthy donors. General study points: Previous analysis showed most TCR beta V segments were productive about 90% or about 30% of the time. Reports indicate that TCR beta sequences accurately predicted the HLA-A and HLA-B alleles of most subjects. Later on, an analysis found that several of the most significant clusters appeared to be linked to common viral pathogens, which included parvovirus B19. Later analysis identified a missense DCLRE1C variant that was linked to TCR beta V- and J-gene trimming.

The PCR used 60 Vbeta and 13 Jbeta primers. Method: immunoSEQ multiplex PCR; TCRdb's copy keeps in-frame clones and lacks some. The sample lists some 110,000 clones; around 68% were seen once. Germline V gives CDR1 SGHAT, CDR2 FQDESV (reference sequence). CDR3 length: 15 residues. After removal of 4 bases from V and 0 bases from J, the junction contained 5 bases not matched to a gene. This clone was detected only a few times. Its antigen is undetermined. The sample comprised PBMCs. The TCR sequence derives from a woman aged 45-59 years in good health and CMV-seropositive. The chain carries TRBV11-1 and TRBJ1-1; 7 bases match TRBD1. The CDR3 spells CASSSGQRMNTEAFF. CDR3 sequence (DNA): TGTGCCAGCAGCTCGGGACAGCGGATGAACACTGAAGCTTTCTTT.